This is a list of T cell receptor beta chains from one sample in a study of control samples from healthy donors and cancer patients. Assay: immunoSEQ multiplex PCR; the TCRdb copy retains only in-frame clones and omits some. The sample lists approximately 81,000 clones, 94% seen once, with 4.8% in the top ten. Source material: blood. The source is a woman younger than 35 in good health. The CDR3 runs from the conserved cysteine through the conserved F or W. A D gene is named only where the DNA matches it firmly. The size of a clone is reported for some rows only, either as once, few or many, or as a class for expanded clones.

V: TRBV27
size: .
J: TRBJ1-2
D: .
CDR3: CASSLNSGVGHTF
DNA: TGTGCCAGCAGTTTAAATTCAGGGGTTGGCCACACCTTC

V: TRBV9
size: .
J: TRBJ2-7
D: TRBD1
CDR3: CASSVQGTGYYEQYF
DNA: TGTGCCAGCAGCGTACAAGGGACAGGTTACTACGAGCAGTACTTC

V: TRBV28
size: .
J: TRBJ2-7
D: .
CDR3: CASSFTPGSTYEQYF
DNA: TGTGCCAGCAGTTTTACCCCAGGGTCGACCTACGAGCAGTACTTC

V: TRBV5-1
size: .
J: TRBJ2-5
D: TRBD1
CDR3: CASRDSGTGGLQETQYF
DNA: TGCGCCAGCAGAGACTCCGGGACAGGGGGCCTCCAAGAGACCCAGTACTTC

V: TRBV5-4
size: .
J: TRBJ2-7
D: .
CDR3: CASSLGGEQYF
DNA: TGTGCCAGCAGCTTGGGAGGCGAGCAGTACTTC

V: TRBV6-4
size: .
J: TRBJ1-2
D: TRBD1
CDR3: CASSSRQGASLRDYGYTF
DNA: TGTGCCAGCAGCAGTCGCCAGGGGGCGTCCCTAAGGGACTATGGCTACACCTTC

V: TRBV7-9
size: .
J: TRBJ2-2
D: .
CDR3: CASSLGGGRNTGELFF
DNA: TGTGCCAGCAGCTTAGGAGGGGGGCGGAACACCGGGGAGCTGTTTTTT

V: TRBV5-1
size: .
J: TRBJ2-1
D: .
CDR3: CASSLVSGTSYNEQFF
DNA: TGCGCCAGCAGCTTGGTATCTGGGACATCCTACAATGAGCAGTTCTTC

V: TRBV19
size: .
J: TRBJ1-5
D: .
CDR3: CASSTGVANQPQHF
DNA: TGTGCCAGTAGTACGGGAGTTGCGAATCAGCCCCAGCATTTT

V: TRBV5-1
size: .
J: TRBJ2-2
D: TRBD1
CDR3: CASSPPGQGGTGELFF
DNA: TGCGCCAGCAGCCCTCCGGGACAGGGAGGCACCGGGGAGCTGTTTTTT

V: TRBV2
size: .
J: TRBJ2-3
D: .
CDR3: CASSEGRGNTDTQYF
DNA: TGTGCCAGCAGTGAAGGGAGAGGGAACACAGATACGCAGTATTTT

V: TRBV6-1
size: .
J: TRBJ1-2
D: .
CDR3: CASSEVGGYTF
DNA: TGTGCCAGCAGTGAAGTTGGGGGCTACACCTTC

V: TRBV5-1
size: .
J: TRBJ2-7
D: TRBD2
CDR3: CASRMVGGATLHEQYF
DNA: TGCGCCAGCAGAATGGTCGGGGGGGCAACTCTCCACGAGCAGTACTTC

V: TRBV5-1
size: .
J: TRBJ2-7
D: TRBD1
CDR3: CASSVGQGATYEQYF
DNA: TGCGCCAGCAGCGTTGGACAGGGGGCTACCTACGAGCAGTACTTC

V: TRBV7-3
size: .
J: TRBJ2-1
D: .
CDR3: CASSFFDRDQQFF
DNA: TGTGCCAGCAGCTTTTTCGACCGGGACCAGCAGTTCTTC

V: TRBV9
size: .
J: TRBJ1-2
D: .
CDR3: CASSVAHGPNYGYTF
DNA: TGTGCCAGCAGCGTAGCCCACGGACCTAACTATGGCTACACCTTC

V: TRBV29-1
size: .
J: TRBJ2-3
D: TRBD2
CDR3: CSVDSGRAFADTQYF
DNA: TGCAGCGTTGATAGCGGGAGGGCCTTTGCAGATACGCAGTATTTT

V: TRBV14
size: .
J: TRBJ2-5
D: TRBD1
CDR3: CASSQGLRQGFQETQYF
DNA: TGTGCCAGCAGCCAAGGACTCCGACAGGGGTTTCAAGAGACCCAGTACTTC

V: TRBV9
size: .
J: TRBJ1-2
D: TRBD1
CDR3: CASSVGQGDGYTF
DNA: TGTGCCAGCAGCGTAGGACAGGGAGACGGCTACACCTTC

V: TRBV12-3/TRBV12-4
size: .
J: TRBJ2-5
D: .
CDR3: CASSLDLGTPYF
DNA: TGTGCCAGCAGTTTAGATCTCGGGACTCCGTACTTC

V: TRBV18
size: few
J: TRBJ1-5
D: .
CDR3: CASSPAYSNQPQHF
DNA: TGTGCCAGCTCCCCTGCCTATAGCAATCAGCCCCAGCATTTT

V: TRBV5-3
size: .
J: TRBJ1-3
D: TRBD1
CDR3: CARSLSLRGNGNTIYF
DNA: TGTGCCAGAAGCTTGAGCCTCAGGGGGAATGGAAACACCATATATTTT

V: TRBV2
size: .
J: TRBJ1-4
D: TRBD1
CDR3: CASGDRGGWEKLFF
DNA: TGTGCCAGCGGGGACAGGGGCGGTTGGGAAAAACTGTTTTTT

V: TRBV5-1
size: .
J: TRBJ1-1
D: .
CDR3: CASSGGLQGGTEAFF
DNA: TGCGCCAGCAGCGGCGGCCTCCAGGGTGGCACTGAAGCTTTCTTT

V: TRBV7-3
size: .
J: TRBJ2-1
D: .
CDR3: CASSLYGRNEQFF
DNA: TGTGCCAGCAGCTTATACGGTAGGAATGAGCAGTTCTTC

V: TRBV28
size: .
J: TRBJ1-2
D: .
CDR3: CASSLREAGGYTF
DNA: TGTGCCAGCAGCCTACGGGAAGCAGGAGGCTACACCTTC

V: TRBV6-1
size: .
J: TRBJ1-1
D: .
CDR3: CASSEIDNIRAEAFF
DNA: TGTGCCAGCAGTGAAATAGATAACATTAGGGCGGAAGCTTTCTTT

V: TRBV6-2/TRBV6-3
size: .
J: TRBJ2-1
D: TRBD1
CDR3: CASSYSPSGTGSASYNEQFF
DNA: TGTGCCAGCAGTTACTCCCCGTCGGGGACAGGTTCCGCGTCCTACAATGAGCAGTTCTTC

V: TRBV18
size: .
J: TRBJ2-1
D: .
CDR3: CASSHTDQPYYNEQFF
DNA: TGTGCCAGCTCACACACAGATCAGCCTTATTACAATGAGCAGTTCTTC

V: TRBV9
size: .
J: TRBJ2-5
D: .
CDR3: CASSVEQAGETQYF
DNA: TGTGCCAGCAGCGTAGAGCAGGCCGGAGAGACCCAGTACTTC

V: TRBV27
size: once
J: TRBJ2-5
D: TRBD2
CDR3: CATHIPSWGGTLGETQYF
DNA: TGTGCCACGCACATCCCCTCGTGGGGGGGTACCTTGGGAGAGACCCAGTACTTC

V: TRBV5-4
size: .
J: TRBJ1-2
D: .
CDR3: CASSPWRESGGYTF
DNA: TGTGCCAGCAGCCCCTGGCGGGAATCGGGAGGCTACACCTTC

V: TRBV19
size: .
J: TRBJ1-4
D: TRBD1
CDR3: CASSINSGQGNEKLFF
DNA: TGTGCCAGTAGTATTAATTCGGGACAGGGTAATGAAAAACTGTTTTTT

V: TRBV3-1/TRBV3-2
size: .
J: TRBJ2-7
D: .
CDR3: CASSHRDAAYEQYF
DNA: TGTGCCAGCAGCCATAGGGACGCCGCCTACGAGCAGTACTTC

V: TRBV9
size: .
J: TRBJ2-3
D: TRBD2
CDR3: CASSVAGRLAGGPITDTQYF
DNA: TGTGCCAGCAGCGTAGCTGGTCGGCTAGCGGGAGGGCCGATCACAGATACGCAGTATTTT

V: TRBV5-1
size: .
J: TRBJ2-1
D: TRBD1
CDR3: CASSLMPGTDPYNEQFF
DNA: TGCGCCAGCAGCTTGATGCCCGGGACAGACCCCTACAATGAGCAGTTCTTC

V: TRBV9
size: .
J: TRBJ1-1
D: .
CDR3: CASSVSPRMGIGYTEAFF
DNA: TGTGCCAGCAGCGTCTCCCCTAGAATGGGAATCGGGTACACTGAAGCTTTCTTT

V: TRBV7-9
size: .
J: TRBJ1-1
D: .
CDR3: CASSLVLNTEAFF
DNA: TGTGCCAGCAGCTTAGTGCTGAACACTGAAGCTTTCTTT

V: TRBV6-1
size: .
J: TRBJ1-5
D: .
CDR3: CASSEVGGYNQPQHF
DNA: TGTGCCAGCAGTGAAGTGGGGGGGTACAATCAGCCCCAGCATTTT

V: TRBV4-3
size: .
J: TRBJ2-7
D: TRBD1
CDR3: CASSQDPGTGGYEQYF
DNA: TGCGCCAGCAGCCAAGACCCAGGGACAGGGGGCTACGAGCAGTACTTC

V: TRBV7-2
size: few
J: TRBJ2-5
D: TRBD2
CDR3: CASSLEREGQKTQYF
DNA: TGTGCCAGCAGCTTAGAGCGGGAGGGCCAAAAGACCCAGTACTTC

V: TRBV11-2
size: .
J: TRBJ1-2
D: .
CDR3: CASRSDDLPYYGYTF
DNA: TGTGCCAGCAGAAGCGATGACCTTCCCTACTATGGCTACACCTTC

V: TRBV28
size: .
J: TRBJ1-3
D: .
CDR3: CASNEVGAGNTIYF
DNA: TGTGCCAGCAACGAGGTGGGGGCTGGAAACACCATATATTTT

V: TRBV6-1
size: .
J: TRBJ1-1
D: .
CDR3: CASSEAGGGRFSSFF
DNA: TGTGCCAGCAGTGAGGCAGGCGGGGGCAGGTTTTCTTCTTTCTTT

V: TRBV24-1
size: .
J: TRBJ2-1
D: TRBD1
CDR3: CATSDLDRGLSSYNEQFF
DNA: TGTGCCACCAGTGATTTAGACAGGGGCCTGAGCTCCTACAATGAGCAGTTCTTC

V: TRBV7-9
size: .
J: TRBJ1-2
D: .
CDR3: CASSLSSGFRGYTF
DNA: TGTGCCAGCAGCTTATCGTCAGGGTTTCGGGGCTACACCTTC

V: TRBV4-3
size: .
J: TRBJ1-6
D: .
CDR3: CASSQARGSPLHF
DNA: TGCGCCAGCAGCCAAGCCCGAGGTTCACCCCTCCACTTT

V: TRBV7-9
size: .
J: TRBJ2-7
D: TRBD2
CDR3: CASSLPSGGLPPYEQYF
DNA: TGTGCCAGCAGCTTACCGTCCGGGGGACTACCCCCCTACGAGCAGTACTTC

V: TRBV18
size: .
J: TRBJ2-5
D: TRBD1
CDR3: CASSSGQGALETQYF
DNA: TGTGCCAGCTCATCGGGACAGGGGGCTCTGGAGACCCAGTACTTC